The 10 T cell receptor beta chains below come from one sample, sequenced in a study of blood T cell repertoires in COVID-19. Profiled with immunoSEQ multiplex PCR; TCRdb holds only in-frame clones, not every one. The sample has around 150,000 clones, 65% to 85% seen once. The sample was peripheral blood. Receptor source: a woman older than 75 with acute or convalescent COVID-19.

This clone occurred once. The chain combines TRBV27 with TRBJ1-2; D call uncertain. The germline V gene has CDR1 MNHEY and CDR2 SMNVEV (reference sequence). Trimming removed 5 bases at V and 8 bases at J, with 9 bases between. This CDR3 is built from 11 residues. CDR3 amino acids: CASSHGFGYTF. The DNA of the CDR3 is TGTGCCAGCAGTCACGGGTTCGGCTACACCTTC.

The chain employs TRBV10-3 and TRBJ1-1; 7 bases are shared with TRBD1. After removal of 0 bases from V and 5 bases from J, the junction contained 9 bases not matched to a gene. The CDR3 totals 16 residues. Looked up from germline, CDR1 is ENHRY and CDR2 is SYGVKD. The CDR3 DNA sequence: TGTGCCATCAGTGAGTCGATGGAGGGGGCGCAAACTGAAGCTTTCTTT. It is translated as CAISESMEGAQTEAFF.

The chain joins TRBV6-4 to TRBJ1-6, with TRBD1 matching over 9 bases. V gave up 6 bases and J gave up 3 bases; unmatched junction bases: 6. The CDR3 runs to 16 residues. From germline, CDR1 is MRHNA and CDR2 SNTAGT. CDR3 amino acids: CASRGQGSLYNSPLHF. DNA for the CDR3: TGTGCCAGCAGGGGACAGGGTTCACTCTATAATTCACCCCTCCACTTT.

In this sample, this clone turned up a few times. The chain joins TRBV4-2 to TRBJ1-1; D is ambiguous. There are 16 residues in the CDR3. CDR1 and CDR2 (germline): LGHNA, YNFKEQ. The germline V and J ends were trimmed by 0 bases and 1 base, with 12 bases remaining between them. CDR3 sequence reads: CASSQDSQNPNTEAFF. The CDR3, as DNA: TGTGCCAGCAGCCAAGATAGCCAGAACCCGAACACTGAAGCTTTCTTT.

CDR3 sequence (DNA): TGCAGCGTTCGGGGGGGAGGCACCGGGGAGCTGTTTTTT. Translated, it gives CSVRGGGTGELFF. The J gene is TRBJ2-2, the V gene TRBV29-1; 8 nucleotides line up with TRBD2. The CDR3 length is 13 residues. The junction had 3 bases not matched to a gene; V was cut back by 5 bases and J by 4 bases. Germline V lookup: CDR1 SQVTM, CDR2 ANQGSEA.

This chain connects TRBV7-8 to TRBJ2-7, with D possibly matching TRBD1 (7 bases). CDR3 length equals 15 residues. CDR1 and CDR2 (germline): SGHVS, FQNEAQ. Trimming took off 4 bases at V and 0 bases at J, with 13 bases between the two ends. The DNA for the CDR3 is TGTGCCAGCAGCTCGGGACAGACTAGCTCCTACGAGCAGTACTTC. Protein sequence: CASSSGQTSSYEQYF.

The genes are TRBV30 and TRBJ2-7, with D possibly being TRBD2 (6 bases). Germline CDR1 reads GTSNPN; CDR2 reads SVGIG (reference sequence). V lost 0 bases and J lost 0, with 18 bases in between. The CDR3 runs 17 residues. The CDR3 DNA is TGTGCCTGGAGTGTATGGAGGAGCGGGTTGTACTCCTACGAGCAGTACTTC. Amino acids: CAWSVWRSGLYSYEQYF. The entire variable domain, with the rest obtained from reference TRBV30 and TRBJ2-7, is as follows: SQTIHQWPATLVQPVGSPLSLECTVEGTSNPNLYWYRQAAGRGLQLLFYSVGIGQISSEVPQNLSASRPQDRQFILSSKKLLLSDSGFYLCAWSVWRSGLYSYEQYFGPGTRLTVT.

CDR3 coding DNA: TGTGCCATCAGTGAGCAGGATAATTCACCCCTCCACTTT. Translation gives CAISEQDNSPLHF. The chain uses TRBV10-3 and TRBJ1-6, with no clear D. In germline, CDR1 is ENHRY, CDR2 SYGVKD. The CDR3 extends over 13 amino acids. The germline V and J ends were trimmed by 2 bases and 5 bases, with 4 bases remaining between them.

The chain joins TRBV4-2 to TRBJ2-7, with 9 bases that match TRBD2. J gave up 2 bases and V 1 base, and 3 bases lay outside the gene matches. The CDR3 runs to 15 residues. Looked up from germline, CDR1 is LGHNA and CDR2 is YNFKEQ. The CDR3 reads CASSQGGGAPYEQYF. The CDR3 coding sequence is TGTGCCAGCAGCCAAGGCGGGGGGGCCCCCTACGAGCAGTACTTC.

Only one count was recorded for this clone. The gene calls are TRBV4-1 and TRBJ1-4, with TRBD1 matching over 9 bases. J gave up 4 bases and V 3 bases, and 6 bases lay outside the gene matches. The germline V gene has CDR1 MGHRA and CDR2 YSYEKL. The CDR3 is 16 amino acids. CDR3 residues: CASSQNRGLDNEKLFF. CDR3 nucleotide sequence: TGCGCCAGCAGCCAGAACAGGGGGCTGGATAATGAAAAACTGTTTTTT.